This T cell receptor (beta chain) stems from a study of shared T cell receptors in the human thymus. Data came from immunoSEQ multiplex PCR; TCRdb stores just in-frame clones and leaves some out. The repertoire holds more than 300,000 clones, with just under 95% as singletons. The length of the CDR3 is 16 residues. CDR1 and CDR2 from the germline V gene are MNHNS and SASEGT. V lost 2 bases and J lost 7, with 20 bases in between. The genes are TRBV6-1 and TRBJ1-1; the D gene is possibly TRBD1 (5 bases). This TCR came from a human donor. The sample was thymocytes. CDR3 sequence (DNA): TGTGCCAGCAGTGAACCGACGGTCAGGCGGGGGGTTGAAGCTTTCTTT. The encoded protein is CASSEPTVRRGVEAFF.